This TCR beta chain comes out of a study of blood T cell repertoires in COVID-19. Looking at the study overall: Sites in the United States, Italy and Spain provided acute and convalescent COVID-19 samples.

Germline V gives CDR1 LNHDA, CDR2 SQIVND (reference sequence). Trimming took 4 bases from V and 4 from J; bases not matched to a gene: 7. The CDR3 spans 15 residues. TCRdb's table, derived via immunoSEQ multiplex PCR, lists solely in-frame clones and lacks some. This sample yields under 250,000 clones, of which around 88% are seen a single time; about 1.3% belongs to the top ten. This receptor was taken from a man older than 75 with acute or convalescent COVID-19. V usage is TRBV19 and J usage is TRBJ2-5; TRBD1 matches 9 bases. Sequenced input: peripheral blood. CDR3 sequence: CASSNPGQGLETQYF. The CDR3 DNA is TGTGCCAGTAGTAACCCCGGACAGGGGTTAGAGACCCAGTACTTC.